The 23 T cell receptor beta chains in this list originate from one sample, sequenced in a study of Ad26.COV2.S vaccination and SARS-CoV-2 variants. Treatment defined: around 19 received Ad26.COV2.S at low or high dose, single or two shots; about 5 received placebo; per-sample allocation not given. Day 63 after the first injection of vaccine or placebo was the sampling time. Only in-frame clones appear in the TCRdb table, and some are missing; sequencing was by immunoSEQ multiplex PCR. Of fewer than 400,000 clones listed, approximately 86% are singletons. Sequencing was performed on peripheral blood, taken in a trial of Ad26.COV2.S vaccine versus placebo. The receptors were sampled from a person between 18 and 60 years old who received the Ad26.COV2.S COVID-19 vaccine or a placebo.

The chain is built from TRBV11-2 and TRBJ1-1; D is perhaps TRBD1 (5 bases). The V gene lost 7 bases and the J gene lost 3 bases, with 12 bases spanning the gap. The CDR3 spans 13 residues. The V gene's germline CDR1 is SGHAT and CDR2 FQNNGV. CDR3 in amino acids: CASTGIQDTEAFF. The DNA of the CDR3 is TGTGCCAGCACAGGGATACAGGACACTGAAGCTTTCTTT.

The CDR3 loop is CASSSLGQGLNTEAFF. CDR3 nucleotides: TGTGCCAGCAGCTCCCTCGGGCAGGGGTTGAACACTGAAGCTTTCTTT. This sequence joins TRBV5-4 and TRBJ1-1, with D maybe TRBD1 (6 bases). The CDR3 has 16 residues. CDR1 SGHNT and CDR2 YYREEE come from the germline V gene (reference sequence). With 3 bases removed from V and 0 bases from J, the gap between germline ends came to 15 bases.

V usage is TRBV19 and J usage is TRBJ1-4; possibly TRBD1 for D (6 bases). There are 14 residues in the CDR3. The germline V gene has CDR1 LNHDA and CDR2 SQIVND (reference sequence). The ends were cut back, 5 bases at V and 5 bases at J, with 12 bases in the middle. CDR3 protein: CASSLNTGNEKLFF. CDR3 DNA sequence: TGTGCCAGTAGTCTTAATACAGGGAATGAAAAACTGTTTTTT.

CDR3 in amino acids: CASSDWGNTIYF. CDR3 nucleotides: TGTGCCAGCAGCGACTGGGGAAACACCATATATTTT. This sequence joins TRBV7-3 and TRBJ1-3; D is undetermined. This CDR3 is 12 amino acids long. With 5 bases removed from V and 4 bases from J, the gap between germline ends came to 6 bases. The germline CDR1 and CDR2 sequences are SGHTA and FQGTGA.

The V call is TRBV5-1, the J call TRBJ2-4; the match to TRBD2 covers 16 bases. This CDR3 is 19 amino acids long. The ends lost 3 bases at V and 1 base at J; junction bases unmatched: 7. CDR1 is SGHRS, CDR2 YFSETQ, per germline. CDR3 DNA: TGCGCCAGCAGCTCGGGACTAGCGGGGGGGCGAGTCGCCAAAAACATTCAGTACTTC. Amino acid sequence: CASSSGLAGGRVAKNIQYF.

Only a few counts were recorded for this clone. CDR3 in amino acids: CAWDLRGNTIYF. CDR3 nucleotides: TGTGCCTGGGACTTACGGGGAAACACCATATATTTT. V and J are TRBV30 and TRBJ1-3; D not certain. Germline V gene data show CDR1 as GTSNPN and CDR2 as SVGIG (reference sequence). The CDR3 covers 12 residues. The V end lost 5 bases, the J end lost 4 bases, and 9 bases lay between the germline ends.

The rearrangement joins TRBV5-1 to TRBJ2-7, with 9 positions matching TRBD1. This CDR3 contains 15 residues. Germline values: CDR1 SGHRS, CDR2 YFSETQ. V gave up 4 bases and J gave up 0 bases; unmatched junction bases: 5. The CDR3 protein is CASSPGTGYSYEQYF. The CDR3 DNA reads TGCGCCAGCAGCCCAGGGACAGGGTACTCCTACGAGCAGTACTTC.

The rearrangement joins TRBV12-3 or TRBV12-4 to TRBJ1-2; possibly TRBD1 for D (6 bases). Trimming shortened V by 1 base and J by 11 bases, and 11 bases separated the two germline ends. The CDR3 has 12 amino acids. The CDR3 spells CASSLVGALYTF. The DNA of the CDR3 is TGTGCCAGCAGTTTAGTGGGGGCTCTGTACACCTTC.

The rearrangement uses TRBV7-2 and TRBJ1-6; weak D call: TRBD1 (5 bases). The CDR3 length is 14 residues. Per germline, CDR1 SGHTA and CDR2 FQGNSA. Trimming cost V 2 bases and J 12 bases, with 14 bases left between them. DNA for the CDR3: TGTGCCAGCAGCTTACTCGGGGCCGCCGGACCCCTCCACTTT. This sequence encodes CASSLLGAAGPLHF.

The CDR3 nucleotides read TGCGCCAGCAGCATGCCGAACACCGGGGAGCTGTTTTTT. Translation gives CASSMPNTGELFF. The rearrangement links TRBV5-1 to TRBJ2-2; no clear D. The V gene lost 4 bases and the J gene lost 0 bases, with 4 bases spanning the gap. Germline assignment: CDR1 SGHRS and CDR2 YFSETQ. The CDR3 has 13 amino acids.

The chain carries TRBV7-9 and TRBJ1-6; D call uncertain. The CDR3 consists of 15 residues. Germline CDR1 and CDR2: SEHNR and FQNEAQ (reference sequence). V shed 2 bases and J shed 10 bases, with 15 bases lying between them. The CDR3 region has the DNA TGTGCCAGCAGCTTAAATTCCGCCCAGATCTCACCCCTCCACTTT. Its protein is CASSLNSAQISPLHF.

The chain joins TRBV11-3 to TRBJ2-7, with 8 positions matching TRBD1. V shed 1 base, J shed 3 bases, and the junction held 2 bases outside the gene matches. In germline, CDR1 is SGHNT, CDR2 YENEEA. CDR3 size: 14 residues. The CDR3 is CASSLGGQVYEQYF. As DNA, the CDR3 is TGTGCCAGCAGCTTAGGGGGACAGGTCTACGAGCAGTACTTC.

This chain connects TRBV10-3 to TRBJ2-2, with a possible D match to TRBD1 (6 bases). The CDR3 runs to 14 residues. CDR1 and CDR2 (germline): ENHRY, SYGVKD. Trimming cost V 5 bases and J 1 base, with 8 bases left between them. The CDR3 spells CAISRTENTGELFF. The CDR3 nucleotides are TGTGCCATCAGTCGGACAGAGAACACCGGGGAGCTGTTTTTT.

The chain carries TRBV28 and TRBJ2-1, with 12 bases lining up with TRBD1. The V and J ends lost 6 bases and 6 bases, in that order; junction bases with no gene match: 12. The CDR3 is 17 residues long. Germline values: CDR1 MDHEN, CDR2 SYDVKM. The CDR3 region is CASRFPRDRGQFNEQFF. DNA of the CDR3: TGTGCCAGCAGATTTCCCCGGGACAGGGGGCAATTCAATGAGCAGTTCTTC.

The chain carries TRBV15 and TRBJ1-5, with no clear D. The CDR3 has 14 amino acids. Trimming took 0 bases from V and 0 from J, leaving 3 bases between them. CDR1 is LNHNV, CDR2 YYDKDF, per germline (reference sequence). CDR3 sequence reads: CATSREISNQPQHF. The CDR3 DNA reads as TGTGCCACCAGCAGAGAGATTAGCAATCAGCCCCAGCATTTT.

The chain uses TRBV6-6 and TRBJ2-6, with 7 bases matching TRBD1. CDR1 and CDR2 (germline): MNHNY, SVGAGI (reference sequence). This CDR3 region has 19 residues. After removal of 5 bases from V and 0 bases from J, the junction contained 13 bases not matched to a gene. The DNA of the CDR3 is TGTGCCAGCAGTCTAGATGCCCCGGGACAGTTCTCTGGGGCCAACGTCCTGACTTTC. Its translation: CASSLDAPGQFSGANVLTF.

This chain uses TRBV9 with TRBJ2-1; D is uncertain. Germline V gene data show CDR1 as SGDLS and CDR2 as YYNGEE. The CDR3 runs 15 residues. Trimming shortened V by 0 bases and J by 2 bases, and 9 bases separated the two germline ends. The CDR3 sequence: CASSVDGSAYNEQFF. The CDR3 DNA follows: TGTGCCAGCAGCGTAGACGGGTCTGCCTACAATGAGCAGTTCTTC.

V and J are TRBV7-9 and TRBJ1-2; D unresolved. The germline V and J ends were trimmed by 5 bases and 7 bases, with 14 bases remaining between them. CDR3 length equals 13 residues. Looked up from germline, CDR1 is SEHNR and CDR2 is FQNEAQ (reference sequence). The CDR3 spells CASSRGGNGGYTF. CDR3 DNA: TGTGCCAGCAGCCGGGGAGGGAACGGTGGCTACACCTTC. The entire variable domain, with the rest obtained from reference TRBV7-9 and TRBJ1-2, is as follows: DTGVSQNPRHKITKRGQNVTFRCDPISEHNRLYWYRQTLGQGPEFLTYFQNEAQLEKSRLLSDRFSAERPKGSFSTLEIQRTEQGDSAMYLCASSRGGNGGYTFGSGTRLTVV.

V gene TRBV7-3 combines with J gene TRBJ2-2; D unclear. Trimming took 1 base from V and 1 from J, leaving 7 bases between them. This CDR3 is built from 15 residues. The germline gives CDR1 SGHTA, CDR2 FQGTGA. The DNA of the CDR3 is TGTGCCAGCAGCTTAATGGCACTGAACACCGGGGAGCTGTTTTTT. It specifies CASSLMALNTGELFF.

The J gene is TRBJ1-4, the V gene TRBV5-1; perhaps TRBD1 as D (6 bases). CDR1 SGHRS and CDR2 YFSETQ come from the germline V gene. The CDR3 consists of 18 residues. V was clipped by 0 bases and J by 0 bases, with 15 bases between them. CDR3 bases: TGCGCCAGCAGCTTGGCCCCCGGACAGTCACCAACTAATGAAAAACTGTTTTTT. As protein: CASSLAPGQSPTNEKLFF.

The J gene is TRBJ2-7, the V gene TRBV2; 7 nucleotides line up with TRBD1. V was clipped by 10 bases and J by 6 bases; unmatched bases: 15. CDR1 is SNHLY, CDR2 FYNNEI, per germline. The CDR3 totals 14 residues. The DNA of the CDR3 is TGTGCCACCTCAAGGGCGACAGGGAATGGCGAGCAGTACTTC. Translation: CATSRATGNGEQYF.

The rearrangement uses TRBV11-3 and TRBJ2-7; the D gene is possibly TRBD1 (6 bases). Germline CDR1 SGHNT, CDR2 YENEEA. The CDR3 runs to 15 residues. Trimming took off 1 base at V and 4 bases at J, with 14 bases between the two ends. CDR3 in amino acids: CASSLGGQRPYEQYF. The CDR3 nucleotides are TGTGCCAGCAGCTTAGGAGGACAGAGACCATACGAGCAGTACTTC.

V usage is TRBV30 and J usage is TRBJ2-7; D tentatively fits TRBD1 or TRBD2 (5 bases each). The germline gives CDR1 GTSNPN, CDR2 SVGIG (reference sequence). The CDR3 totals 13 residues. V lost 4 bases, J lost 4 bases, and 14 bases lay in between. CDR3 sequence reads: CAWTVSGAYEQYF. DNA of the CDR3: TGTGCCTGGACGGTCTCCGGGGCATACGAGCAGTACTTC.